This T cell receptor (beta chain) was recovered during a study of blood T cells in healthy people across ages. Study observations and caveats: Across samples, TCR beta diversity tracked strongly with naive T cell percentage.

There are a few counts of this clonotype. Its target is unknown. The donors, aged roughly 6 to 100, were healthy Caucasians from Russia. Using a J-beta primer mix together with a sample-barcoded 5' primer, a second PCR was run for about 6 to 12 cycles. TCRdb reanalysed the 5' RACE reads using MiXCR and keeps one entry per CDR3 protein. The table has roughly 2 million distinct CDR3 sequences, 40% to 55% seen once. Germline-derived CDR1 and CDR2 are DFQATT and SNEGSKA (reference sequence). CDR3 length: 15 residues. V gave up 0 bases and J gave up 0 bases, with 10 bases separating them. The receptor was isolated from a woman aged 40 to 55 in good health. Material for sequencing was blood. V and J are TRBV20-1 and TRBJ2-3; a weak D match, TRBD2 (6 bases). The CDR3 here is CSARDMRGSTDTQYF. The CDR3 DNA sequence: TGCAGTGCTAGAGATATGCGGGGAAGCACAGATACGCAGTATTTT.